The text below deals with one TCR beta chain. Its antigen is currently unknown. Using immunoSEQ multiplex PCR, the repertoire was profiled, and TCRdb retains in-frame clones only, with some absent. The data show about 160,000 clones, less than 85% seen once. These data originate in a study of cytotoxic CD8 clonotypes in ibrutinib-treated CLL. In the study overall: Of the patients, eleven to twelve were relapsed/refractory, over 14 treatment-naive and under 18 IGHV unmutated. Following a median roughly 12 months of treatment, with a range of 6 to 36, response samples were taken.

The CDR3 is 16 residues long. The germline V gene has CDR1 MNHEY and CDR2 SMNVEV (reference sequence). Trimming took 5 bases from V and 0 from J; bases not matched to a gene: 8. Overall study findings and caveats: Baseline values of clonality outstripped age-matched healthy donors and followed circulating CD8+ T-cell counts. Ibrutinib response saw clonality rise, and progression saw it return toward baseline.

The receptor's source is a human donor with chronic lymphocytic leukemia. The source was PBMCs, collected after 24 months of ibrutinib treatment. V gene TRBV27 combines with J gene TRBJ2-3, with 7 bases identical to TRBD2. CDR3 sequence (DNA): TGTGCCAGCAGTCCGAGACTAGCTAGTAGCACAGATACGCAGTATTTT. The encoded protein is CASSPRLASSTDTQYF.